A selection of T cell receptor beta chains follows, all from one sample in a study of T cell repertoires in cytomegalovirus infection. MiXCR was run by TCRdb on the reads, yielding one entry per CDR3 protein. The sample has hundreds of thousands of distinct CDR3 sequences, around 32% seen once. The material sequenced was PBMCs. These receptors were collected from a human donor in good health (CMV status not recorded). Some clones in this sample may be carry-over from other donors' samples. CDR3s include the opening cysteine and the closing phenylalanine or tryptophan. D genes are given only for firm matches. Clone size is given for some rows only: seen once, a few or many times, or a class if the clone is expanded.

few,TRBJ1-5,TRBV12-3/TRBV12-4,.,TGTGCCAGCAGTTTTACCAGCAATCAGCCCCAGCATTTT,CASSFTSNQPQHF
.,TRBJ2-3,TRBV24-1,.,TGTGCCACCAGGGACCAATCCTCCGATACGCAGTATTTT,CATRDQSSDTQYF
few,TRBJ2-3,TRBV3-1,TRBD2,TGTGCCAGCAGCCATCGGACTAGCGGCACAGATACGCAGTATTTT,CASSHRTSGTDTQYF
.,TRBJ1-1,TRBV3-1,.,TGTGCCAGCAGCCAAGTAGGCATCACTGAAGCTTTCTTT,CASSQVGITEAFF
few,TRBJ2-3,TRBV19,TRBD2,TGTGCCAGTAGTAGTAATAGCGGGGGCACAGATACGCAGTATTTT,CASSSNSGGTDTQYF
once,TRBJ2-3,TRBV7-4,TRBD2,TGTGCCAGCAGCTTAGCGCCGGGACTAGCGGGGCGAGATACGCAGTATTTT,CASSLAPGLAGRDTQYF
many,TRBJ1-6,TRBV6-2/TRBV6-3,TRBD1,TGTGCCAGCACCTCCGTCGGGACAGACTATAATTCACCCCTCCACTTT,CASTSVGTDYNSPLHF
many,TRBJ1-4,TRBV4-1,.,TGCGCCAGCAGCCCCGAACAGGGCAGTAATGAAAAACTGTTTTTT,CASSPEQGSNEKLFF
few,TRBJ2-5,TRBV12-3/TRBV12-4,.,TGTGCCAGCAGTCTTTGGACAGTCGCGGAGACCCAGTACTTC,CASSLWTVAETQYF
.,TRBJ2-7,TRBV20-1,.,TGCAGTGCTGCCAGTTTTGACAGCTCCTACGAGCAGTACTTC,CSAASFDSSYEQYF
few,TRBJ1-4,TRBV15,TRBD1,TGTGCCACCAGCTGCCGGGACAGTAACCAGAGGGATGGAAAACTGTTTTTT,CATSCRDSNQRDGKLFF
.,TRBJ1-4,TRBV2,.,TGTGCCAGCAGTGATTCGCGCGATAATGAAAAACTGTTTTTT,CASSDSRDNEKLFF
.,TRBJ1-1,TRBV29-1,.,TGCAGCGTCCGGGGTTGGGGCGTTTTCTTT,CSVRGWGVFF
.,TRBJ2-7,TRBV2,.,TGTGCCAGCGGGCACCCAAAGGTCAGGTCGGATGGCTACGAGCAGTACTTC,CASGHPKVRSDGYEQYF
.,TRBJ1-1,TRBV27,TRBD1,TGTGCCAGCAGGCGCGACAGGGGCGATGAAGCTTTCTTT,CASRRDRGDEAFF
few,TRBJ2-5,TRBV7-6,.,TGTGCCAGCAGCTCATCCGGCGGGGTTTATCGGAGTAGGCAAGAGACCCAGTACTTC,CASSSSGGVYRSRQETQYF
.,TRBJ2-7,TRBV24-1,TRBD2,TGTGCCACCAGTGAGAGGGGAGGGGTCGACGAGCAGTACTTC,CATSERGGVDEQYF
.,TRBJ1-6,TRBV15,TRBD1,TGTGCCACCAGCGGGGACAGGGTGGCGAGTTCACCCCTCCACTTT,CATSGDRVASSPLHF
few,TRBJ2-7,TRBV4-1,.,TGCGCCAGCAGCCAAGAGGGAGAGGCGATATACGAGCAGTACTTC,CASSQEGEAIYEQYF
.,TRBJ1-1,TRBV2,.,TGTGCCAGCAGTGAAGAAGGAAACACTGAAGCTTTCTTT,CASSEEGNTEAFF
.,TRBJ2-5,TRBV6-1,TRBD1,TGTGCCCGCATCCGGGACAGGGGCGCGGAGACCCAGTACTTC,CARIRDRGAETQYF
.,TRBJ1-4,TRBV6-1,TRBD1,TGTGCCAGCAGTGAAGGAGGGGGCGTTGGGGATGAAAAACTGTTTTTT,CASSEGGGVGDEKLFF
many,TRBJ1-6,TRBV7-8,.,TGTGCCAGCAGCACCGGGACACATAATTCACCCCTCCACTTT,CASSTGTHNSPLHF
many,TRBJ2-2,TRBV7-2,.,TGTGCCAGCAGCTATCGGGGCGGGGAGCTGTTTTTT,CASSYRGGELFF
many,TRBJ2-7,TRBV7-2,.,TGTGCCAGCAGCCCGGGACCTTCCTACGAGCGGTACTTC,CASSPGPSYERYF
once,TRBJ2-2,TRBV11-2,.,TGTGCCAGCACCCTAGGGGGGGGAACGAACACCGGGGAGCTGTTTTTT,CASTLGGGTNTGELFF
few,TRBJ2-7,TRBV6-1,.,TGTGCCAGCAGTGAAGGCCACAGAACCTACGAGCAGTACTTC,CASSEGHRTYEQYF
few,TRBJ2-7,TRBV28,.,TGTGCCAGCAGTTCCCGAAGCGGGTCCGGGACCTACGAGCAGTACTTC,CASSSRSGSGTYEQYF
few,TRBJ2-3,TRBV27,TRBD2,TGTGCCAGCAGCCCCCGCGGACTAGCGGGGGTACAGGGGTCGCAGTATTTT,CASSPRGLAGVQGSQYF
few,TRBJ1-5,TRBV20-1,.,TGCAGTGCTAGTGACGCGGGTAGCGGCAATCAGCCCCAGCATTTT,CSASDAGSGNQPQHF
few,TRBJ2-5,TRBV6-2/TRBV6-3,TRBD2,TGTGCCAGCAGTCGCCCCCTAGCGGGGGGGCAGGAGACCCAGTACTTC,CASSRPLAGGQETQYF
.,TRBJ1-1,TRBV4-1,.,TGCGCCAGCAGCCAAGATCGGGGTGGATTAGCTTTCTTT,CASSQDRGGLAFF
many,TRBJ1-2,TRBV7-6,.,TGTGCCAGCAGCTTCACAGGAGATGGCTACACCTTC,CASSFTGDGYTF
few,TRBJ1-5,TRBV25-1,.,TGTGCCAGCAGCTTCAAAGGGGAAACTCAGCCCCAGCATTTT,CASSFKGETQPQHF
.,TRBJ2-3,TRBV6-6,TRBD2,TGTGCCAGCAGTTATACTAGCGGGGGCACAGATACGCAGTATTTT,CASSYTSGGTDTQYF
many,TRBJ2-2,TRBV28,.,TGTGCCAGCAGTTTATCCCCCACGAGGGGTCCCCCCCCCGGGGAGCTGTTTTTT,CASSLSPTRGPPPGELFF
few,TRBJ2-1,TRBV20-1,.,TGCAGTGCTAGAGCATATCCCGGACAGACCGTCTACAATGAGCAGTTCTTC,CSARAYPGQTVYNEQFF
few,TRBJ1-5,TRBV7-9,.,TGTGCCAGCAGCTTAGTCGGGGATCATCAGCCCCAGCATTTT,CASSLVGDHQPQHF
few,TRBJ1-2,TRBV12-3/TRBV12-4,.,TGTGCCAGCAGTCCCCGGGGAGGGAATGATGGCTACACCTTC,CASSPRGGNDGYTF
few,TRBJ2-2,TRBV6-5,.,TGTGCCAGCAGTTACTCGAATTTGCCGGGCACCGGGGAGCTGTTTTTT,CASSYSNLPGTGELFF
.,TRBJ2-5,TRBV6-6,TRBD1,TGTGCCAGCAGTTCCATCACAGGGGGCGGCGAGACCCAGTACTTC,CASSSITGGGETQYF
.,TRBJ1-1,TRBV15,.,TGTGCCACCAGCAGAGGTGGTGTGACCACTGAAGCTTTCTTT,CATSRGGVTTEAFF
.,TRBJ2-3,TRBV6-1,TRBD1,TGTGCCAGCAGCGGACAGGATTGGTGGGATACGCAGTATTTT,CASSGQDWWDTQYF
.,TRBJ1-6,TRBV5-1,TRBD1,TGCGCCAGCAGCCCGGACAGGGAAAATTCACCCCTCCACTTT,CASSPDRENSPLHF
many,TRBJ2-7,TRBV7-2,.,TGTGCCAGCAGCCCCCAGGGCGAGCAGTACTTC,CASSPQGEQYF
few,TRBJ2-3,TRBV12-3/TRBV12-4,TRBD2,TGTGCCAGCAGCTCCACCTTAGGACTAGCGGGGGCCACAGATACGCAGTATTTT,CASSSTLGLAGATDTQYF
.,TRBJ2-5,TRBV9,TRBD2,TGTGCCAGCAGCCCCGGTGGAAGCGGGAAGTACCAAGAGACCCAGTACTTC,CASSPGGSGKYQETQYF
many,TRBJ2-7,TRBV7-2,.,TGTGCCAGCAGCTTAGGGACAGCCTTTTCCTCCTACGAGCAGTACTTC,CASSLGTAFSSYEQYF
few,TRBJ2-1,TRBV5-6,.,TGTGCCAGCGGCGGGACACCCTACAATGAGCAGTTCTTC,CASGGTPYNEQFF
many,TRBJ1-1,TRBV7-8,TRBD1,TGTGCCAGCAGCTTAGAGCGTGGTACAGGGGATCTTTTGAACACTGAAGCTTTCTTT,CASSLERGTGDLLNTEAFF
many,TRBJ2-1,TRBV7-2,TRBD2,TGTGCCAGCAGCCTCCGACTAGCGGGGGCCTTTAACAATGAGCAGTTCTTC,CASSLRLAGAFNNEQFF
few,TRBJ2-5,TRBV6-1,.,TGTGCCAGCAGTCCCCTCTACGGAGCTCAAGAGACCCAGTACTTC,CASSPLYGAQETQYF